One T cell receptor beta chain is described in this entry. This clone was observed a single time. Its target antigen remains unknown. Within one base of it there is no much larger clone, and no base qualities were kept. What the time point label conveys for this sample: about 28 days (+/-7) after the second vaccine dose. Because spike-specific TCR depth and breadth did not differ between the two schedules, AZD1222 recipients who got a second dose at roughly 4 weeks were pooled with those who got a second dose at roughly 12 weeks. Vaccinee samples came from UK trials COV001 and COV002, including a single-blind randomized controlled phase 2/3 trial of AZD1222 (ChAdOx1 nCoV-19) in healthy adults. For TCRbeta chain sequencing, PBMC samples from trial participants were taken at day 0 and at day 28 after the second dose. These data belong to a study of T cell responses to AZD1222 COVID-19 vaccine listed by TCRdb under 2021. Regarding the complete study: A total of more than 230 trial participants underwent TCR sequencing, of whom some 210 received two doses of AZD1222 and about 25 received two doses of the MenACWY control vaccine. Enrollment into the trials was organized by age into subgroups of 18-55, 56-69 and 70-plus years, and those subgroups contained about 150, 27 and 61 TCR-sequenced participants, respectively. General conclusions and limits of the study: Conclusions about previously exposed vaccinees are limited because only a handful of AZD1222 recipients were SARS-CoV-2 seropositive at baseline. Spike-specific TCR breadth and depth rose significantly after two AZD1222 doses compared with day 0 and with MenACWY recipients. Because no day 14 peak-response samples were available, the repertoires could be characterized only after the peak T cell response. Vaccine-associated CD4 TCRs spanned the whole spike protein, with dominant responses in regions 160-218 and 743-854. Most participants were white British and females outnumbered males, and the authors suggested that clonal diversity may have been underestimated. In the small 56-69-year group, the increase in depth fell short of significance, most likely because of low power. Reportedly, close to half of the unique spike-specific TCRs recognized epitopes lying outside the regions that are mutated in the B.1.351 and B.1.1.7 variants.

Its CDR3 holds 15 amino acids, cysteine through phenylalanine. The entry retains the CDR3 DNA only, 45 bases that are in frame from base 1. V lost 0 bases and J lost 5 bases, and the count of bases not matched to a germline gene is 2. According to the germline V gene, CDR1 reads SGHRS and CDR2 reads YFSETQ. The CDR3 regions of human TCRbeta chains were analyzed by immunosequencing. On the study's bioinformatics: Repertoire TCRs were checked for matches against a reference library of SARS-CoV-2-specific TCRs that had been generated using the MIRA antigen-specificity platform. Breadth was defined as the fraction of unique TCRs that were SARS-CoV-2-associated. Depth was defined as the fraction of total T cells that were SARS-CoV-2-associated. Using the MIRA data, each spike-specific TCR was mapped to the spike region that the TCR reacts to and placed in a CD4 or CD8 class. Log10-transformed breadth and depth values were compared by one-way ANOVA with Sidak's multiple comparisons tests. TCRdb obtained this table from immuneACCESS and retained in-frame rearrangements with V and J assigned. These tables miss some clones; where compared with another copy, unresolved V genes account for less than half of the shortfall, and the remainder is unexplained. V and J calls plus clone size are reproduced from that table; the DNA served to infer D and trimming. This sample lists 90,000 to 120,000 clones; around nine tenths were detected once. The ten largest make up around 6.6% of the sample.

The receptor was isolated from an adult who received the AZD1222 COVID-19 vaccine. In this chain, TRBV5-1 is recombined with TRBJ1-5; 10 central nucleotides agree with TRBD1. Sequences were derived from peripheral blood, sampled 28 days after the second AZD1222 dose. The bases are TGCGCCAGCAGCTTGGGACAGGGGGCTTATCAGCCCCAGCATTTT. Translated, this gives CASSLGQGAYQPQHF.